These T cell receptor beta chains were read from a single sample in a study of cytomegalovirus exposure and HLA in healthy donors. TCRdb keeps only in-frame clones here, not all; method: immunoSEQ multiplex PCR. The sample records approximately 180,000 clones, about 75% being singletons. The sample consisted of PBMCs. These receptors all stem from a man aged 40-55 years in good health and CMV-seropositive. CDR3s include the opening cysteine and the closing phenylalanine or tryptophan. D genes are given only for firm matches. Clone size is not always given. Where it is, it says once, few, many or a class for expanded clones.

V gene	clone size	D gene	J gene	CDR3 protein	CDR3 DNA
TRBV7-7	-	TRBD1	TRBJ2-1	CASSPGQGVGYNEQFF	TGTGCCAGCAGCCCAGGACAGGGGGTCGGCTACAATGAGCAGTTCTTC
TRBV12-5	-	TRBD1	TRBJ1-3	CASGLTGGGNTIYF	TGTGCTAGTGGTCTCACAGGGGGTGGAAACACCATATATTTT
TRBV10-3	-	-	TRBJ2-5	CAISRAEETQYF	TGTGCCATCAGCCGCGCGGAAGAGACCCAGTACTTC
TRBV7-7	-	-	TRBJ2-5	CASSSLPGETQYF	TGTGCTAGCAGCTCACTACCGGGGGAGACCCAGTACTTC
TRBV6-5	-	-	TRBJ1-3	CASSPDGLSGNTIYF	TGTGCCAGCAGCCCTGACGGACTCTCTGGAAACACCATATATTTT
TRBV5-1	few	TRBD1	TRBJ2-5	CASSPGQPQETQYF	TGCGCCAGCAGCCCGGGACAGCCCCAAGAGACCCAGTACTTC
TRBV5-1	-	TRBD2	TRBJ2-7	CASTASLAGDEQYF	TGCGCCAGCACCGCTTCTCTAGCGGGAGACGAGCAGTACTTC
TRBV27	few	TRBD2	TRBJ2-1	CASRAGGWSPREQFF	TGTGCCAGCAGAGCGGGGGGATGGTCCCCTCGTGAGCAGTTCTTC
TRBV11-2	-	-	TRBJ1-2	CASSLAGDYGYTF	TGTGCCAGCAGCTTAGCGGGGGACTATGGCTACACCTTC
TRBV11-3	-	-	TRBJ2-7	CASSLAGTYEQYF	TGTGCCAGCAGCTTGGCTGGTACCTACGAGCAGTACTTC
TRBV11-3	-	-	TRBJ2-7	CASSPPGAWGAYEQYF	TGTGCCAGCAGCCCACCGGGCGCGTGGGGGGCCTACGAGCAGTACTTC
TRBV30	-	-	TRBJ2-6	CAWRVQGANVLTF	TGTGCCTGGAGGGTCCAGGGGGCCAACGTCCTGACTTTC
TRBV28	-	-	TRBJ1-1	CASSFQALNTEAFF	TGTGCCAGCAGTTTTCAGGCGCTGAACACTGAAGCTTTCTTT
TRBV6-1	-	TRBD1	TRBJ1-6	CASSEGGQGNSPLHF	TGTGCCAGCAGTGAAGGGGGACAGGGCAATTCACCCCTCCACTTT
TRBV27	-	-	TRBJ2-7	CASSTTGEASEQYF	TGTGCCAGCAGTACAACCGGGGAAGCCAGCGAGCAGTACTTC
TRBV15	-	-	TRBJ1-1	CATSRDLRGGPMNTEAFF	TGTGCCACCAGCAGAGATCTCCGAGGGGGACCTATGAACACTGAAGCTTTCTTT
TRBV9	-	TRBD2	TRBJ2-4	CASSLGGLNSQYF	TGTGCCAGCTCCCTGGGGGGGTTGAACAGTCAGTACTTC
TRBV27	-	TRBD1	TRBJ1-1	CASSLMGRGRLNTEAFF	TGTGCCAGCAGTTTAATGGGCAGGGGGCGATTGAACACTGAAGCTTTCTTT
TRBV28	-	-	TRBJ1-1	CASSLGGRLNTEAFF	TGTGCCAGCAGTTTAGGTGGGAGGTTGAACACTGAAGCTTTCTTT
TRBV6-1	once	TRBD2	TRBJ2-1	CASRSSGSSYNEQFF	TGTGCCAGCAGATCTAGCGGGAGCTCCTACAATGAGCAGTTCTTC
TRBV2	-	-	TRBJ1-1	CASSESGKAEAFF	TGTGCCAGCAGTGAGTCGGGGAAGGCTGAAGCTTTCTTT
TRBV27	-	-	TRBJ1-1	CASSTSGRANTEAFF	TGTGCCAGCAGTACCTCGGGGAGGGCGAACACTGAAGCTTTCTTT
TRBV28	-	-	TRBJ1-2	CASSFVPGLAIRYTF	TGTGCTAGCAGTTTCGTACCGGGACTAGCCATCCGCTACACCTTC
TRBV2	-	-	TRBJ2-6	CASSEVDRYTGANGLTF	TGTGCCAGCAGTGAAGTTGACAGGTATACTGGGGCCAACGGCCTGACTTTC
TRBV9	-	TRBD2	TRBJ2-2	CASSARPGLAGELFF	TGTGCCAGCAGCGCCCGACCGGGACTAGCGGGGGAGCTGTTTTTT